This T cell receptor beta chain comes out of a study of T cell responses to AZD1222 COVID-19 vaccine. Study background: Some second doses came at about 4 weeks and others at about 12 weeks; these were pooled.

The protocol was immunoSEQ multiplex PCR, while the TCRdb copy is restricted to in-frame clones and leaves out a portion. Here the sample spans 120,000 or so clones, approximately 88% being singletons. Turning to this clone: The antigen is undetermined.

The CDR3 has 15 residues. From germline, CDR1 is LNHDA and CDR2 SQIVND (reference sequence). Deletions cut 2 bases from V and 4 bases from J, with 12 bases between. Overall study findings and caveats: Donors in the cohort were predominantly white British and more often female, and clonal diversity was possibly underestimated. All repertoire sampling was performed exclusively after the peak T cell response. Distributed over spike, vaccine-associated CD4 TCRs predominated at 160-218 and 743-854.

This chain links TRBV19 with TRBJ1-5; D may be TRBD1 (6 bases). This TCR was sampled from an adult in good health. Here the sequenced sample was peripheral blood, taken on day 0 of AZD1222 vaccination. The CDR3 coding sequence is TGTGCCAGTAGTATAACAGGGACCGAGAATCAGCCCCAGCATTTT. It translates to CASSITGTENQPQHF.